The entry that follows covers one T cell receptor beta chain sequence. Between the trimmed V and J ends, which lost 4 bases and 2 bases, there was a span of 10 bases. Germline-derived CDR1 and CDR2 are SNHLY and FYNNEI. The CDR3 consists of 14 residues. These data come from a study of blood T cell repertoires in COVID-19. Sequenced by immunoSEQ multiplex PCR; TCRdb stores in-frame clones only, minus some. The profile covers some 500,000 clones, with about 88% appearing a single time and around 7.8% taken by the ten largest. Specimen: peripheral blood. The TCR was taken from a woman aged 45 to 65 with COVID-19, enrolled during active disease. This chain uses TRBV2 with TRBJ2-3; the D is unclear. In DNA, the CDR3 is TGTGCCAGCAGTGCTCAGGAATCCACAGATACGCAGTATTTT. Amino acids: CASSAQESTDTQYF.